One T cell receptor (beta chain) is described in this entry. At least ten counts were recorded for this clonotype. No cognate antigen has been identified for it. There are no base qualities to consult, and no much larger clone falls within one base. The record originates from a study of CXCR3 chemokines and chemotherapy response in bladder cancer (dated 2022 in TCRdb). Background for the entire study: The study tested whether activity of the CXCR3 chemokine system within human bladder cancer tumors predicted response to chemotherapy.

Library prep was done by PCR. Sequenced on an Illumina HiSeq 2500. TCRdb reran the public reads through fastp at Q25 and MiXCR, keeping productive beta chains. Each CDR3 protein appears once, grouped with its most common genes and DNA. The sample table shows around 2,900 distinct CDR3 sequences, and around 11% are seen once. Roughly 35% of the sample goes to the ten largest clones. The CDR3 measures 15 amino acids from cysteine to phenylalanine. Only CDR3 DNA remains: 45 bases, in frame from the first base. CDR1 KGHSH and CDR2 LQKENI are derived from the germline V gene. Germline trimming amounts to 3 bases on V and 5 bases on J, with 2 as the count of junction bases outside the gene matches.

This receptor chain uses TRBV18 and TRBJ2-2; TRBD2 aligns with 11 central bases. Sampling was carried out from a patient whose treatment included neoadjuvant chemotherapy. The source is a human donor with bladder cancer that responded to neoadjuvant chemotherapy. The nucleotides are TGTGCCAGCTCACCGGGACTAGCGGAGACCGGGGAGCTGTTTTTT. The resulting protein is CASSPGLAETGELFF.